The clone carrying this TCR beta chain was seen a handful of times. The sample is drawn from a study of T cells in Graves' hyperthyroidism and ophthalmopathy. Study overall: Peripheral blood was secured at the point of initial diagnosis, before any treatment.

Researchers took RNA transcripts and amplified the TCR beta CDR3 regions from them. A first-round RT-PCR of the TCR CDR3 used the HTBI primer set. TCRdb recomputed calls from the multiplex PCR reads with MiXCR, one row per CDR3 protein. The profile shows hundreds of thousands of distinct CDR3 sequences, approximately 18% of them singletons. Hyperthyroidism had been newly diagnosed in patients aged 18 to 65, and its duration was under 2 months. The study left out patients who had uncontrolled infection, other autoimmune disease, pregnancy or lactation. V lost 6 bases, J lost 6 bases, and 8 bases stayed unmatched. The CDR3 covers 15 residues. Germline CDR1 is MNHEY and CDR2 is SVGEGT.

The origin of this receptor is a woman between 45 and 60 years old with Graves' hyperthyroidism that later progressed to Graves' ophthalmopathy. The chain has TRBV6-2 or TRBV6-3 and TRBJ2-2, with 9 bases fitting TRBD1. Sequenced sample: blood. DNA for the CDR3: TGTGCCAGCAGGGCCCGGGACAGGGTGGCCGGGGAGCTGTTTTTT. Residues: CASRARDRVAGELFF.